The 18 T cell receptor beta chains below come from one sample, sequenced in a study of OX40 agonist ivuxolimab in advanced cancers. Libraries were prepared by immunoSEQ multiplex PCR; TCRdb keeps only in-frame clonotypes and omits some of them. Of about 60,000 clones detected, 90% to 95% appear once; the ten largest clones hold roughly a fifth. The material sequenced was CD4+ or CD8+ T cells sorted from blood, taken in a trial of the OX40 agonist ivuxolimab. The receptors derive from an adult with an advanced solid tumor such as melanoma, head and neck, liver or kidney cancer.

The CDR3 spells CASSPDGIILDEQFF. The CDR3 DNA reads as TGTGCCAGCAGCCCCGACGGGATTATCCTCGATGAGCAGTTCTTC. V gene TRBV7-6 combines with J gene TRBJ2-1; TRBD2 might be the D (5 bases). The ends were cut back, 5 bases at V and 8 bases at J, with 19 bases in the middle. This CDR3 spans 15 amino acids. Germline assignment: CDR1 SGHVS and CDR2 FNYEAQ.

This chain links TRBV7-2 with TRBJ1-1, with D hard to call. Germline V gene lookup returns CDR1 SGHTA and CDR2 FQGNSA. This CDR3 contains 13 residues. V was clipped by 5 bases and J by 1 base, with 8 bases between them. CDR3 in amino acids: CASSPIENTEAFF. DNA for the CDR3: TGTGCCAGCAGCCCCATCGAGAACACTGAAGCTTTCTTT.

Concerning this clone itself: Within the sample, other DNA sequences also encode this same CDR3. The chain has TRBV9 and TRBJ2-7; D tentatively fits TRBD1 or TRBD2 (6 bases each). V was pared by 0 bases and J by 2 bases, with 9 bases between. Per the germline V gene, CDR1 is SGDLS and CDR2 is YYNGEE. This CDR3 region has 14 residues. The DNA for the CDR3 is TGTGCCAGCAGCGTAGGAGGGGGGACCTACGAGCAGTACTTC. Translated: CASSVGGGTYEQYF.

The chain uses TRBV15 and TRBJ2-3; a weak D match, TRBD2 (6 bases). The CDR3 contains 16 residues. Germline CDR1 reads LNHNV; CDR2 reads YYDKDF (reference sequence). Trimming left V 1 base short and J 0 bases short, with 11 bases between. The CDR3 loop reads CATSRGRGTSTDTQYF. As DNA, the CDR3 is TGTGCCACCAGCAGAGGTCGCGGGACTAGCACAGATACGCAGTATTTT.

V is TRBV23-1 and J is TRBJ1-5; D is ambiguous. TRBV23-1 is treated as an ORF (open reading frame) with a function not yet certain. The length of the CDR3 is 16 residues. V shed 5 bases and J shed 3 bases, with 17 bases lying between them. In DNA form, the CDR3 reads TGCGCCAGCAGTGTACCCCGCTTGGGGTTCAATCAGCCCCAGCATTTT. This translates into CASSVPRLGFNQPQHF.

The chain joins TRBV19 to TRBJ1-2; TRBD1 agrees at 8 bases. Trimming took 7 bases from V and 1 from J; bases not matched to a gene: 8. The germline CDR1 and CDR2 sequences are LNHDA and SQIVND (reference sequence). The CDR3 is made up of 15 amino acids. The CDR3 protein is CASNLGTGYNYGYTF. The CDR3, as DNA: TGTGCCAGTAATCTCGGGACAGGATATAACTATGGCTACACCTTC.

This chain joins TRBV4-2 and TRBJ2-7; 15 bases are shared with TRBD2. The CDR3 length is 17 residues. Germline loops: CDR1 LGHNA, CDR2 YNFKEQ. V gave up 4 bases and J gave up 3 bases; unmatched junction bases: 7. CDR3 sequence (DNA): TGTGCCAGCAGCCTACGACTGGGACTAGCGGGAGGCTACGAGCAGTACTTC. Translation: CASSLRLGLAGGYEQYF.

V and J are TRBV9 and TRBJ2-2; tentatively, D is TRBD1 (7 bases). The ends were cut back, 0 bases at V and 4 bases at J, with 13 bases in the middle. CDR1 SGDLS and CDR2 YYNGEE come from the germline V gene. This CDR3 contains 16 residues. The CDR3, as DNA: TGTGCCAGCAGCGTAGGGAGGAGGGGGCCCACCGGGGAGCTGTTTTTT. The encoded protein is CASSVGRRGPTGELFF. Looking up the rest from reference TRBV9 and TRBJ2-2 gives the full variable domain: DSGVTQTPKHLITATGQRVTLRCSPRSGDLSVYWYQQSLDQGLQFLIQYYNGEERAKGNILERFSAQQFPDLHSELNLSSLELGDSALYFCASSVGRRGPTGELFFGEGSRLTVL.

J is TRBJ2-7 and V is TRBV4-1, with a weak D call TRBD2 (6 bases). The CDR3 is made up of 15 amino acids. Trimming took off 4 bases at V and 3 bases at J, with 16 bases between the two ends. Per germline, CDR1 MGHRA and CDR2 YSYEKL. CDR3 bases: TGCGCCAGCAGCCGCGGTAAGGGACTGCTCTACGAGCAGTACTTC. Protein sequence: CASSRGKGLLYEQYF.

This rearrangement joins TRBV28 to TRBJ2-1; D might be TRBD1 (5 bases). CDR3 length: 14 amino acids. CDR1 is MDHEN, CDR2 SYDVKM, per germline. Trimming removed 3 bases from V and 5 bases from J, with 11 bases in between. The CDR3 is CASSFGAQNNEQFF. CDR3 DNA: TGTGCCAGCAGTTTTGGGGCACAGAACAATGAGCAGTTCTTC.

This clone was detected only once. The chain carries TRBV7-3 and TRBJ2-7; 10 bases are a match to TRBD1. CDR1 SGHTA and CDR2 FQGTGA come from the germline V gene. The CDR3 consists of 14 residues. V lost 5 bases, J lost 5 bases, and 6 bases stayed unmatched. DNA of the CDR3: TGTGCCAGCAGCCTCCGGGACAGGGGTCACGAGCAGTACTTC. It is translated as CASSLRDRGHEQYF.

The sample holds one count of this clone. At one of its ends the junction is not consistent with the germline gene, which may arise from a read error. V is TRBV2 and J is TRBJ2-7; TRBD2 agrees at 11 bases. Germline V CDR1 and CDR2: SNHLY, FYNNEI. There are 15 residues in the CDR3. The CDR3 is CASSDLGLAGGPLHF. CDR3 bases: TGTGCCAGCAGTGACTTGGGGCTAGCGGGAGGCCCTTTGCACTTC.

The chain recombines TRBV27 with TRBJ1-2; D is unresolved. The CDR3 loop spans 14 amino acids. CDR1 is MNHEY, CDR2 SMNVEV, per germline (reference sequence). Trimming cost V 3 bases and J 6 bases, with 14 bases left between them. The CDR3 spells CASSLSTEFHGYTF. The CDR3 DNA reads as TGTGCCAGCAGTTTGTCTACAGAATTCCATGGCTACACCTTC.

The CDR3 loop reads CASSSSVWAGGDEQYF. Here the CDR3 DNA reads TGTGCCAGTTCCTCCTCCGTGTGGGCAGGGGGCGACGAGCAGTACTTC. This chain uses TRBV19 with TRBJ2-7, with 8 bases identical to TRBD1. The CDR3 has 16 amino acids. V lost 8 bases, J lost 5 bases, and 17 bases stayed unmatched. Germline V lookup: CDR1 LNHDA, CDR2 SQIVND (reference sequence).

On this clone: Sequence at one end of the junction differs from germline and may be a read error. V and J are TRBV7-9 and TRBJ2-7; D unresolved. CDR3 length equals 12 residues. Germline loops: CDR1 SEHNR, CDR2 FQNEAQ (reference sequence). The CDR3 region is CAGSPHAYEQYF. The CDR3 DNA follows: TGTGCCGGCAGCCCGCACGCCTACGAGCAGTACTTC. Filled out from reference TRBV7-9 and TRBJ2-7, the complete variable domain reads DTGVSQNPRHKITKRGQNVTFRCDPISEHNRLYWYRQTLGQGPEFLTYFQNEAQLEKSRLLSDRFSAERPKGSFSTLEIQRTEQGDSAMYLCAGSPHAYEQYFGPGTRLTVT.

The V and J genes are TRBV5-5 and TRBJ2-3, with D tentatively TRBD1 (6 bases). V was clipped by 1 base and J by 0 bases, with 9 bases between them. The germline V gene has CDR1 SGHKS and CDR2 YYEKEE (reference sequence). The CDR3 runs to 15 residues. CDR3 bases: TGTGCCAGCAGCTTGCGGCAGGGGAGCACAGATACGCAGTATTTT. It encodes CASSLRQGSTDTQYF.

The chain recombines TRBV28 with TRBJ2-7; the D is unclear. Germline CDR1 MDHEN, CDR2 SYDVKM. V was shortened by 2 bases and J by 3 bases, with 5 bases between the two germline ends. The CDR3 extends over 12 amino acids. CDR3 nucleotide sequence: TGTGCCAGCAGTTTAGCAGACTACGAGCAGTACTTC. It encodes CASSLADYEQYF.

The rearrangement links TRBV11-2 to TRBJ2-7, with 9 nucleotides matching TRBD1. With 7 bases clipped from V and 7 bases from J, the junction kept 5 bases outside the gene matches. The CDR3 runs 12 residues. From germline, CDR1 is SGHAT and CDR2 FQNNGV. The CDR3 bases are TGTGCCAGCACCCTGACAGGGGGAGAGCAGTACTTC. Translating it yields CASTLTGGEQYF.